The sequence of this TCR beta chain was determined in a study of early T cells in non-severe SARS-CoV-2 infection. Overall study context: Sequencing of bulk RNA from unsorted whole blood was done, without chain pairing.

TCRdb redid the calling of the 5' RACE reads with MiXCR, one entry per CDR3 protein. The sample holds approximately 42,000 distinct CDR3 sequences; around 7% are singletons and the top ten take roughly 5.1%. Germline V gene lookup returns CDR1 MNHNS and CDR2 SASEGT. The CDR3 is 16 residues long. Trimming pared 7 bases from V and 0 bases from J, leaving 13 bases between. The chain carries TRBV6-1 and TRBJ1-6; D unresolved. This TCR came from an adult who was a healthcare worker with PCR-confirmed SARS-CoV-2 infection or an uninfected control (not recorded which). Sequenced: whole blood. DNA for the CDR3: TGTGCCAGCACCAAAGTGGGGAGCTCCTATAATTCACCCCTCCACTTT. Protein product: CASTKVGSSYNSPLHF.